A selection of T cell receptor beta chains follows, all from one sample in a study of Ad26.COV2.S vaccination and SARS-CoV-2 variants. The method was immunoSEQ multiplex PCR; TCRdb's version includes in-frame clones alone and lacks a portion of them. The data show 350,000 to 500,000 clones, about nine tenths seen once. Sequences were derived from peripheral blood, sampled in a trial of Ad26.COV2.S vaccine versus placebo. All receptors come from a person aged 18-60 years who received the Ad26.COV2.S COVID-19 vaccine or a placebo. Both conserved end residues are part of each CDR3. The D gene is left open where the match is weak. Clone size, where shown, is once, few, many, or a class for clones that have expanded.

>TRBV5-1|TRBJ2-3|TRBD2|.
CASSLGLEGDTQYF
TGCGCCAGCAGCTTAGGACTAGAGGGAGATACGCAGTATTTT
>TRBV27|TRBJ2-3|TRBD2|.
CASSFYGRASGTDTQYF
TGTGCCAGCAGTTTTTACGGGAGGGCTTCCGGCACAGATACGCAGTATTTT
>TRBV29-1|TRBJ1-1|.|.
CSVRGGIGNTEAFF
TGCAGCGTTCGGGGGGGGATTGGGAACACTGAAGCTTTCTTT
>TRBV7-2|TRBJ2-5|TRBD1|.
CASSLATGGYQETQYF
TGTGCCAGCAGCTTAGCGACAGGGGGATACCAAGAGACCCAGTACTTC
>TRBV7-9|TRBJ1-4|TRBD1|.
CASSPTGVANEKLFF
TGTGCCAGCAGCCCCACAGGGGTAGCTAATGAAAAACTGTTTTTT
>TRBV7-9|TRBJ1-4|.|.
CASSFGGGFNEKLFF
TGTGCCAGCAGCTTCGGGGGAGGGTTTAATGAAAAACTGTTTTTT
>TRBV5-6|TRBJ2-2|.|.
CASSLSWAAGELFF
TGTGCCAGCAGCTTGAGCTGGGCGGCCGGGGAGCTGTTTTTT
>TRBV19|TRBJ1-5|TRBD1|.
CASSRRGQGAFQPQHF
TGTGCCAGTAGCCGGAGGGGGCAGGGCGCATTTCAGCCCCAGCATTTT
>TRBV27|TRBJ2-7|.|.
CASSLSISYEQYF
TGTGCCAGCAGTCTCTCAATCTCCTACGAGCAGTACTTC
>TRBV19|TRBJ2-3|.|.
CASNPSRFRTDTQYF
TGTGCCAGTAATCCTAGTCGGTTTCGTACAGATACGCAGTATTTT
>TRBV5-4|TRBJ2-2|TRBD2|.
CASSLGGRDTGELFF
TGTGCCAGCAGCTTAGGCGGGAGGGACACCGGGGAGCTGTTTTTT
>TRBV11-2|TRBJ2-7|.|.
CASSLAPESYEQYF
TGTGCCAGCAGCTTAGCACCGGAGTCCTACGAGCAGTACTTC
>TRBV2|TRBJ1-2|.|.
CASGENLYGYTF
TGTGCCAGCGGCGAAAATCTCTATGGCTACACCTTC
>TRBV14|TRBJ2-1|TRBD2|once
CASSQGGLVHGPQGSQFF
TGTGCCAGCAGCCAAGGGGGACTAGTCCATGGCCCCCAGGGCTCGCAGTTCTTC
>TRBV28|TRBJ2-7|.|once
CASSTRAGVTYEQYF
TGTGCCAGCAGTACACGGGCAGGGGTTACCTACGAGCAGTACTTC
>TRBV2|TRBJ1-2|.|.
CASRPEIRYGYTF
TGTGCCAGCAGACCCGAGATCCGGTATGGCTACACCTTC
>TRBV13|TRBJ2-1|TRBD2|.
CASSPLGLAGLDSYNEQFF
TGTGCCAGCAGCCCCTTAGGACTAGCGGGACTGGACTCCTACAATGAGCAGTTCTTC
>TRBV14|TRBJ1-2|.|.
CASSQDVGTGTLVGYTF
TGTGCCAGCAGCCAAGACGTTGGCACAGGGACGTTGGTCGGCTACACCTTC
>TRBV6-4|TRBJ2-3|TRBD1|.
CASKPGQGADTQYF
TGTGCCAGCAAACCGGGACAGGGGGCAGATACGCAGTATTTT
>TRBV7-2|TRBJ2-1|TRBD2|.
CASSLPPGGTLDEQFF
TGTGCCAGCAGCTTACCCCCGGGGGGGACATTGGATGAGCAGTTCTTC
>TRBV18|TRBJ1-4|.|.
CASSPVTVTNEKLFF
TGTGCCAGCTCACCTGTGACAGTAACTAATGAAAAACTGTTTTTT